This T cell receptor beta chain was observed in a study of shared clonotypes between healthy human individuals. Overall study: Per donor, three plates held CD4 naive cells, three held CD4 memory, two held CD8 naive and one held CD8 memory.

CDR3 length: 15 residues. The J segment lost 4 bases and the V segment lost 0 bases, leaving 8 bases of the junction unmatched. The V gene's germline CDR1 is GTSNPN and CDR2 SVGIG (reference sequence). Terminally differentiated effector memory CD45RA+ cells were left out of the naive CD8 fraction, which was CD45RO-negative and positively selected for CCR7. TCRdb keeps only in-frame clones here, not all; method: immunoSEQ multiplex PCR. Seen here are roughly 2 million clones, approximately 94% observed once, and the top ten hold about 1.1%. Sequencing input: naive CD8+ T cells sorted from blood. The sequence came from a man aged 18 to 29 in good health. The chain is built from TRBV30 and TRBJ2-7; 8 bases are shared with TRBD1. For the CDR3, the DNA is TGTGCCTGGAGTGTAGGGACAGGCATTGCGTACGAGCAGTACTTC. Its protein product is CAWSVGTGIAYEQYF.